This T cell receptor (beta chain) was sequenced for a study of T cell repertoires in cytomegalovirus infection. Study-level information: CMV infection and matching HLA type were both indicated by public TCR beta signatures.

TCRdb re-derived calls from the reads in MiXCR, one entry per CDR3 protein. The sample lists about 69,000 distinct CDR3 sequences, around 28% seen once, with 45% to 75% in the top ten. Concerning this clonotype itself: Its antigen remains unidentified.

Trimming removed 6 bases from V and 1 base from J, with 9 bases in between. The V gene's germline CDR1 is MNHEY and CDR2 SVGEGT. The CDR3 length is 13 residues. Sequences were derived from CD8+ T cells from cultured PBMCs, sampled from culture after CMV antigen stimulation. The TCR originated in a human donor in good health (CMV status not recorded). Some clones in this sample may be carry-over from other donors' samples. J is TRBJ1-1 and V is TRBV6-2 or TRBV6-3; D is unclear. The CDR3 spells CASSTPPNTEAFF. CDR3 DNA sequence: TGTGCCAGCAGCACCCCCCCGAACACTGAAGCTTTCTTT.